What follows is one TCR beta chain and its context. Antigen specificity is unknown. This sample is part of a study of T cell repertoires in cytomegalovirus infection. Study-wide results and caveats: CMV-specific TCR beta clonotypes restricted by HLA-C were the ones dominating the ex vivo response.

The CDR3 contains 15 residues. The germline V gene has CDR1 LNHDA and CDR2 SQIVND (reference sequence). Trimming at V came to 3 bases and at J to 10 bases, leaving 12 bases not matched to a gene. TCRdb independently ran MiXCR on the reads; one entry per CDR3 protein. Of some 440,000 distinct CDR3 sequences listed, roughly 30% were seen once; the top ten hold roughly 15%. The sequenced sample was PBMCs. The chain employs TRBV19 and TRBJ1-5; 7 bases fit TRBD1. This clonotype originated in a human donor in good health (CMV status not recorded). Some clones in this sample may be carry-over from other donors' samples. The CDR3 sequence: CASSIAGTASIPQHF. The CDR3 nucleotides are TGTGCCAGTAGTATCGCCGGGACAGCCAGTATACCCCAGCATTTT.